This note documents a single TCR beta chain sequence. Authors' data handling: Amplification of reference gene primers provided the estimated nucleated cell counts. The repertoire was sequenced with immunoSEQ multiplex PCR; TCRdb's copy has only in-frame clones and lacks some. V and J calls and clone size come straight from that table; D and trimming were deduced from the DNA. The data hold 150,000 to 200,000 clones, with about 88% observed a single time. V shed 6 bases and J shed 6 bases, with 15 bases lying between them. The CDR3 covers 13 residues. The source of the sample is a study of blood T cell repertoires in COVID-19. Study context: Both acute and convalescent COVID-19 samples were obtained from the United States, Italy and Spain. Sample material is recorded as cDNA or gDNA derived from T cells, B-cell-depleted T cells, or PBMCs.

The genes are TRBV12-3 or TRBV12-4 and TRBJ2-7; D unclear. The receptor's source is a man in his sixties with active or convalescent COVID-19. Sequences were obtained from peripheral blood. CDR3 in amino acids: CASRQSVGREQYF. CDR3 bases: TGTGCCAGCAGACAAAGTGTGGGCCGCGAGCAGTACTTC.